The source of this T cell receptor (beta chain) is a study of T cell changes during pregnancy in multiple sclerosis. Looked up from germline, CDR1 is SGHNT and CDR2 is YYREEE (reference sequence). The CDR3 contains 15 residues. Deletions cut 2 bases from V and 7 bases from J, with 16 bases between. Assay used: immunoSEQ multiplex PCR; TCRdb lists only in-frame clones, some missing. The sample has approximately 63,000 clones; 91% are singletons. The sequence derives from a female donor in good health, enrolled as a control in a pregnancy study. V gene TRBV5-4 combines with J gene TRBJ2-1; tentatively, D is TRBD2 (5 bases). Sample: peripheral blood, taken after pregnancy. In DNA, the CDR3 is TGTGCCAGCAGCTTAGTCCTATCTTCGGGGAATGAGCAGTTCTTC. Its protein is CASSLVLSSGNEQFF.